These T cell receptor beta chains were read from a single sample in a study of shared clonotypes between healthy human individuals. Clones were read by immunoSEQ multiplex PCR, and TCRdb kept only the in-frame ones, dropping some. The sample lists 1,100,000 or so clones; about 80% were seen once. Sequencing input: memory CD4+ T cells from PBMCs. These TCRs come from a man aged 18-30 years in good health. Some clones in this sample may be carry-over from other donors' samples. The CDR3 runs from the conserved cysteine through the conserved F or W. D genes are given only for firm matches. Only part of the rows carry a size: once, few, many, or a class if the clone is expanded.

j_call clone_size d_call v_call cdr3_aa cdr3_nt
TRBJ2-6 once TRBD1 TRBV5-1 CASSLVWTGGSGANVLTF TGCGCCAGCAGCTTGGTTTGGACAGGGGGCTCTGGGGCCAACGTCCTGACTTTC
TRBJ2-5 NA TRBD2 TRBV30 CAWSRTSGPQETQYF TGTGCCTGGAGTAGGACTAGCGGGCCACAAGAGACCCAGTACTTC
TRBJ1-2 once NA TRBV30 CAWSRTGTYGYTF TGTGCCTGGAGTCGAACAGGGACATATGGCTACACCTTC
TRBJ1-5 NA TRBD1 TRBV29-1 CSAGQAGQPQHF TGCAGCGCGGGACAGGCGGGACAGCCCCAGCATTTT
TRBJ2-2 few NA TRBV21-1 CASSPPPGALDTGELFF TGTGCCAGCAGCCCTCCCCCGGGGGCGCTGGACACCGGGGAGCTGTTTTTT
TRBJ1-2 NA NA TRBV5-1 CASSLAISRESIGYTF TGCGCCAGCAGCTTGGCCATTTCCCGGGAGAGTATTGGCTACACCTTC
TRBJ1-2 NA TRBD1 TRBV27 CASSSNRDRGYGYTF TGTGCCAGCAGCTCGAATCGGGACAGGGGCTATGGCTACACCTTC
TRBJ2-1 NA TRBD2 TRBV7-3 CASSLTSGAYNEQFF TGTGCCAGCAGCTTGACTAGCGGGGCGTACAATGAGCAGTTCTTC
TRBJ2-1 NA TRBD2 TRBV5-1 CASSYRGLAGPPSSEQFF TGCGCCAGCAGCTACCGAGGGCTAGCGGGCCCCCCATCGAGTGAGCAGTTCTTC
TRBJ2-3 NA TRBD2 TRBV11-3 CASSPGLAGAADTQYF TGTGCCAGCAGCCCGGGACTAGCGGGAGCAGCCGATACGCAGTATTTT
TRBJ1-5 NA NA TRBV30 CAWSVGQLQPQHF TGTGCCTGGAGTGTTGGTCAGCTACAGCCCCAGCATTTT
TRBJ2-3 NA NA TRBV7-6 CASSLVGTDTQYF TGTGCCAGCAGCTTAGTAGGGACAGATACGCAGTATTTT
TRBJ2-7 NA TRBD1 TRBV11-2 CASSYSGQGYEQYF TGTGCCAGCAGTTACTCGGGACAGGGCTACGAGCAGTACTTC
TRBJ2-7 once NA TRBV14 CASSPRALEQYF TGTGCCAGCAGCCCGAGGGCTCTCGAGCAGTACTTC
TRBJ1-1 NA TRBD1 TRBV28 CASQGAPAGTEAFF TGTGCCAGCCAGGGGGCGCCGGCTGGGACTGAAGCTTTCTTT
TRBJ1-4 NA NA TRBV6-1 CASSDRAGSREKLFF TGTGCCAGCAGTGACAGGGCAGGGTCGAGAGAAAAACTGTTTTTT
TRBJ1-2 few NA TRBV7-9 CASSLVGLGGIGGYTF TGTGCCAGCAGCTTAGTAGGTTTAGGGGGAATTGGCGGCTACACCTTC
TRBJ2-7 NA NA TRBV7-8 CASSPPDSLGLTYEQYF TGTGCCAGCAGCCCGCCCGACAGCCTAGGTCTAACCTACGAGCAGTACTTC
TRBJ2-2 NA NA TRBV6-5 CASSPRRENGELFF TGTGCCAGCAGTCCGAGGAGGGAGAACGGGGAGCTGTTTTTT
TRBJ2-2 NA NA TRBV28 CASSPDGTGELFF TGTGCCAGCAGTCCTGACGGAACCGGGGAGCTGTTTTTT
TRBJ1-3 NA TRBD1 TRBV2 CASSDRTGTGNTIYF TGTGCCAGCAGTGATCGGACAGGGACTGGAAACACCATATATTTT
TRBJ1-1 NA TRBD1 TRBV5-1 CASSLFGTGMFPFF TGCGCCAGCAGCTTATTCGGGACAGGGATGTTTCCTTTCTTT
TRBJ1-2 NA TRBD1 TRBV28 CASSLDRAWGYTF TGTGCCAGCAGTCTAGACAGGGCCTGGGGCTACACCTTC
TRBJ1-2 NA TRBD1 TRBV27 CASTPRTGHGYTF TGTGCCAGCACCCCCCGGACAGGGCACGGCTACACCTTC
TRBJ2-1 NA NA TRBV5-1 CASRFGEAFGAKFF TGCGCCAGCAGGTTTGGGGAGGCCTTTGGCGCAAAGTTCTTC
TRBJ2-3 NA TRBD2 TRBV11-2 CASSSRYGRVPDTQYF TGTGCCAGCAGCTCCCGTTACGGGAGGGTCCCAGATACGCAGTATTTT
TRBJ2-7 once TRBD2 TRBV28 CASSTTSGSYEQYF TGTGCCAGCAGTACGACTAGCGGGAGCTACGAGCAGTACTTC
TRBJ2-3 NA TRBD2 TRBV25-1 CASSGRSGSGLDTQYF TGTGCCAGCAGTGGGCGTAGCGGGAGCGGCTTGGATACGCAGTATTTT
TRBJ2-7 NA NA TRBV5-4 CASSSPRDGGYEQYF TGTGCCAGCAGCTCGCCCCGGGACGGAGGCTACGAGCAGTACTTC
TRBJ2-3 NA TRBD1 TRBV5-4 CASSLGRDRSTDTQYF TGTGCCAGCAGCTTGGGGCGGGACAGGAGCACAGATACGCAGTATTTT
TRBJ1-2 few NA TRBV5-8 CASSLLGYYGYTF TGTGCCAGCAGCTTGCTGGGGTACTATGGCTACACCTTC
TRBJ2-3 many NA TRBV9 CASSVEAGTDTQYF TGTGCCAGCAGCGTAGAGGCGGGCACAGATACGCAGTATTTT
TRBJ1-2 NA NA TRBV25-1 CASSYSLNDGYTF TGTGCCAGCAGTTACAGCCTCAATGATGGCTACACCTTC
TRBJ2-7 once NA TRBV19 CASRIRSYEQYF TGTGCCAGTAGGATCCGAAGCTACGAGCAGTACTTC
TRBJ2-2 NA TRBD1 TRBV19 CASSIPGQGPNTGELFF TGTGCCAGTAGTATTCCGGGACAGGGACCCAACACCGGGGAGCTGTTTTTT
TRBJ2-3 NA TRBD2 TRBV2 CASSGGLAGAADTQYF TGTGCCAGCAGTGGTGGACTAGCGGGAGCTGCAGATACGCAGTATTTT
TRBJ1-2 NA TRBD1 TRBV28 CASSKQGARGYTF TGTGCCAGCTCGAAACAGGGGGCGCGTGGCTACACCTTC
TRBJ1-3 NA TRBD1 TRBV5-4 CASSFYRGNTIYF TGTGCCAGCAGTTTCTACAGGGGGAACACCATATATTTT
TRBJ1-2 NA TRBD1 TRBV4-1 CASSQDTPEDRGRSGYTF TGCGCCAGCAGCCAAGATACACCTGAGGACAGGGGGCGAAGTGGCTACACCTTC
TRBJ2-7 NA TRBD1 TRBV30 CAWSVPTTGASGEQYF TGTGCCTGGAGTGTTCCGACGACAGGGGCCTCGGGAGAGCAGTACTTC
TRBJ1-1 few TRBD1 TRBV7-2 CASSSGQGRTEAFF TGTGCCAGCAGCTCAGGACAGGGGCGGACTGAAGCTTTCTTT
TRBJ1-5 NA TRBD1 TRBV7-8 CASSSRPQGSNQPQHF TGTGCCAGCAGCTCACGTCCACAGGGGAGCAATCAGCCCCAGCATTTT
TRBJ1-2 few NA TRBV5-1 CASSLALRPDGYTF TGCGCCAGCAGCTTGGCCCTCCGTCCCGATGGCTACACCTTC
TRBJ1-2 NA NA TRBV29-1 CSVGTRGYGYTF TGCAGCGTTGGAACGAGGGGGTATGGCTACACCTTC
TRBJ1-2 NA NA TRBV28 CASSLGTGSYGYTF TGTGCCAGCAGTTTAGGTACAGGGAGCTATGGCTACACCTTC
TRBJ2-5 NA NA TRBV14 CASSRFNRVQETQYF TGTGCCAGCAGCCGCTTCAACAGGGTTCAAGAGACCCAGTACTTC
TRBJ2-3 NA TRBD2 TRBV7-2 CASSSSGRPLDTQYF TGTGCCAGCAGCTCTAGCGGGAGGCCGCTTGATACGCAGTATTTT
TRBJ2-1 NA TRBD2 TRBV7-3 CASSLSFDAGVEYNEQFF TGTGCCAGCAGCTTATCTTTCGATGCGGGAGTGGAGTACAATGAGCAGTTCTTC
TRBJ1-4 NA NA TRBV9 CASSPGAGGEKLFF TGTGCCAGCAGCCCAGGCGCTGGGGGCGAAAAACTGTTTTTT